This TCR beta chain was found in a study of blood T cell repertoires in COVID-19. The CDR3 runs to 13 residues. The germline V and J ends were trimmed by 4 bases and 8 bases, with 12 bases remaining between them. The germline gives CDR1 KGHDR, CDR2 SFDVKD. Profiled with immunoSEQ multiplex PCR; TCRdb holds only in-frame clones, not every one. The repertoire holds 60,000 to 70,000 clones, with 74% as singletons. This sequence originates from a woman older than 75 with acute or convalescent COVID-19. The gene calls are TRBV24-1 and TRBJ2-3, with a tentative D call TRBD2 (6 bases). The specimen sequenced was peripheral blood. The CDR3 is CATSDTSLPTQYF. In DNA form, the CDR3 reads TGTGCCACCAGTGACACTAGCCTCCCTACGCAGTATTTT.